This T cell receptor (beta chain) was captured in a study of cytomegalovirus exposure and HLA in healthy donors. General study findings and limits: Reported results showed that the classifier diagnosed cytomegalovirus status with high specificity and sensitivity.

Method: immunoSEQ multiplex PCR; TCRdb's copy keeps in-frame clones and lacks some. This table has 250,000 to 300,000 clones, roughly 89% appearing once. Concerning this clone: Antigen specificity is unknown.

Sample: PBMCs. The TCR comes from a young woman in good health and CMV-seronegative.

CDR3 residues: CASSHTGTSYNEQFF. Written as DNA, the CDR3 is TGCGCCAGCAGCCATACGGGGACATCCTACAATGAGCAGTTCTTC. The chain carries TRBV4-1 and TRBJ2-1, with D tentatively TRBD1 (6 bases). Trimming took off 3 bases at V and 1 base at J, with 10 bases between the two ends. The germline V gene has CDR1 MGHRA and CDR2 YSYEKL. This CDR3 has 15 amino acids.